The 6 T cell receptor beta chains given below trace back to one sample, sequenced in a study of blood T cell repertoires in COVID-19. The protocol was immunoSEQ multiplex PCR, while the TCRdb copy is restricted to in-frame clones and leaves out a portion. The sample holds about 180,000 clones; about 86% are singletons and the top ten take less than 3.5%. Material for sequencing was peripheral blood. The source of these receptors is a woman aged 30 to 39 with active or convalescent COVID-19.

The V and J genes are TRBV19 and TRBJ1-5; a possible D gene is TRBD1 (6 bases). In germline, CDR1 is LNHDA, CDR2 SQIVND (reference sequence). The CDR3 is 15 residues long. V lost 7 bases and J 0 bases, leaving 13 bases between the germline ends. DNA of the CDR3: TGTGCCAGTACCCAGGGGTGGGGTAGCAATCAGCCCCAGCATTTT. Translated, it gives CASTQGWGSNQPQHF.

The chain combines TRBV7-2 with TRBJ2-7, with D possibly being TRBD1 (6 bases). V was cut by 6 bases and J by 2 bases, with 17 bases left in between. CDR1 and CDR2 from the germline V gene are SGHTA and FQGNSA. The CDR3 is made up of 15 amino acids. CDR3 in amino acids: CASSTNQGLTYEQYF. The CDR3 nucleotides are TGTGCCAGCAGTACAAACCAGGGGTTAACCTACGAGCAGTACTTC.

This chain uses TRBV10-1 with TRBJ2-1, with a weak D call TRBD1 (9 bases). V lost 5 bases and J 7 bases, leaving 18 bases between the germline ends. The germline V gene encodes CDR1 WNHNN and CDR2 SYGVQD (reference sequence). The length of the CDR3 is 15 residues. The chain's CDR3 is CASSRGGTGWNEQFF. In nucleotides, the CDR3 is TGCGCCAGCAGTCGGGGGGGGACAGGGTGGAATGAGCAGTTCTTC.

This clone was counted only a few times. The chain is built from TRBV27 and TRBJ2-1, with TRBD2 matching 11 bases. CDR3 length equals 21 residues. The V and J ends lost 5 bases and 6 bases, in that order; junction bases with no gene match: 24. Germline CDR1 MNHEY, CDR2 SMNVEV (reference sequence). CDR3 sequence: CASSNPTSGRGRWVGSNEQFF. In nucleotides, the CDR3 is TGTGCCAGCAGTAATCCCACTAGCGGGAGAGGTCGATGGGTCGGGAGCAATGAGCAGTTCTTC.

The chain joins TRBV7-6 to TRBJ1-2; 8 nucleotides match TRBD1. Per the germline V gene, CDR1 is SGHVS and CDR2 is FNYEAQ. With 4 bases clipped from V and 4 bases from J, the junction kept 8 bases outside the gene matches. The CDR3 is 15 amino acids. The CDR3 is CASSSRQGLTYGYTF. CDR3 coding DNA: TGTGCCAGCAGCTCCCGACAGGGGCTGACCTATGGCTACACCTTC.

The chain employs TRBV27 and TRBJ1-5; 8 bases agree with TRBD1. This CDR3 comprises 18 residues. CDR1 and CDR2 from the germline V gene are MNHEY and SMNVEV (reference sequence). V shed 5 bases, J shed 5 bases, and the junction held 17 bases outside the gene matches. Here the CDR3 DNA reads TGTGCCAGCAGTATCTCTCCCGGGGGACAGGCGGTACATCAGCCCCAGCATTTT. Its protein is CASSISPGGQAVHQPQHF.